The 9 T cell receptor beta chains listed next were all sequenced from one sample in a study of cytomegalovirus exposure and HLA in healthy donors. PCR employed 60 Vbeta and 13 Jbeta primers. The table came from immunoSEQ multiplex PCR; TCRdb's copy has only in-frame clones and leaves some out. The sample has 110,000 or so clones, more than 80% seen once. The sequencing sample was made of PBMCs. Receptors originate from a man between 40 and 49 years old in good health and CMV-seronegative.

The chain's CDR3 is CAWSPEQETQYF. DNA for the CDR3: TGTGCCTGGAGTCCAGAACAAGAGACCCAGTACTTC. The chain combines TRBV30 with TRBJ2-5; D is ambiguous. The CDR3 is 12 residues long. V was pared by 2 bases and J by 2 bases, with 6 bases between. Germline CDR1 and CDR2: GTSNPN and SVGIG (reference sequence).

The chain is built from TRBV2 and TRBJ2-1, with 10 bases lining up with TRBD2. V was clipped by 5 bases and J by 12 bases; unmatched bases: 1. Germline CDR1 reads SNHLY; CDR2 reads FYNNEI. The CDR3 contains 11 residues. The CDR3 loop is CASSLAGGQFF. The CDR3 nucleotides are TGTGCCAGCAGTTTAGCGGGGGGGCAGTTCTTC.

This clone was detected only a few times. The chain joins TRBV27 to TRBJ2-7; the match to TRBD2 covers 13 bases. In germline, CDR1 is MNHEY, CDR2 SMNVEV (reference sequence). The CDR3 sequence is 17 residues long. The V gene end was trimmed by 2 bases and the J gene end by 2 bases; junction bases not matched to a gene: 6. The CDR3 coding sequence is TGTGCCAGCAGTTTAGGACTAGCGGGAGTTCCCACCTACGAGCAGTACTTC. This codes for CASSLGLAGVPTYEQYF.

The chain joins TRBV5-1 to TRBJ1-2; 10 bases are a match to TRBD1. The CDR3 extends over 14 amino acids. The V gene's germline CDR1 is SGHRS and CDR2 YFSETQ. The trim removed 0 bases at V and 6 bases at J, leaving 2 bases unmatched. CDR3: CASSLAGTGDGYTF. As DNA, the CDR3 is TGCGCCAGCAGCTTGGCAGGGACAGGGGATGGCTACACCTTC.

The chain joins TRBV20-1 to TRBJ1-3, with 7 bases that match TRBD1. From germline, CDR1 is DFQATT and CDR2 SNEGSKA (reference sequence). The CDR3 is 11 residues long. The J segment lost 13 bases and the V segment lost 6 bases, leaving 9 bases of the junction unmatched. As DNA, the CDR3 is TGCAGTGCCCCTAAACAGGGGTCAATATATTTT. It yields the protein CSAPKQGSIYF.

The chain has TRBV4-3 and TRBJ2-5; maybe TRBD1 (5 bases). The CDR3 extends over 14 amino acids. The V end lost 0 bases, the J end lost 5 bases, and 10 bases lay between the germline ends. Germline V gene data show CDR1 as LGHNA and CDR2 as YSLEER. The CDR3 here is CASSQDRGWETQYF. CDR3 nucleotide sequence: TGCGCCAGCAGCCAAGATAGGGGCTGGGAGACCCAGTACTTC.

The CDR3 nucleotides read TGTGCCACCAGCGGACAGTCCTACGAGCAGTACTTC. Its protein is CATSGQSYEQYF. This chain connects TRBV15 to TRBJ2-7; weak D call: TRBD1 (6 bases). CDR1 is LNHNV, CDR2 YYDKDF, per germline (reference sequence). Trimming cost V 5 bases and J 1 base, with 6 bases left between them. The CDR3 extends over 12 amino acids.

V and J are TRBV28 and TRBJ2-7, with 10 bases aligning to TRBD2. Germline lookup yields CDR1 MDHEN and CDR2 SYDVKM. CDR3 length equals 14 residues. The V gene end was trimmed by 5 bases and the J gene end by 6 bases; junction bases not matched to a gene: 7. The CDR3 sequence: CASSLTSGSREQYF. The DNA of the CDR3 is TGTGCCAGCAGTCTGACTAGCGGGTCCCGCGAGCAGTACTTC.

The CDR3 region is CASSQESRGDQPQHF. Written as DNA, the CDR3 is TGCGCCAGCAGCCAAGAAAGTCGGGGGGACCAGCCCCAGCATTTT. This chain joins TRBV4-3 and TRBJ1-5, with D tentatively TRBD1 (5 bases). The CDR3 spans 15 residues. CDR1 and CDR2 from the germline V gene are LGHNA and YSLEER. V was pared by 0 bases and J by 7 bases, with 13 bases between.